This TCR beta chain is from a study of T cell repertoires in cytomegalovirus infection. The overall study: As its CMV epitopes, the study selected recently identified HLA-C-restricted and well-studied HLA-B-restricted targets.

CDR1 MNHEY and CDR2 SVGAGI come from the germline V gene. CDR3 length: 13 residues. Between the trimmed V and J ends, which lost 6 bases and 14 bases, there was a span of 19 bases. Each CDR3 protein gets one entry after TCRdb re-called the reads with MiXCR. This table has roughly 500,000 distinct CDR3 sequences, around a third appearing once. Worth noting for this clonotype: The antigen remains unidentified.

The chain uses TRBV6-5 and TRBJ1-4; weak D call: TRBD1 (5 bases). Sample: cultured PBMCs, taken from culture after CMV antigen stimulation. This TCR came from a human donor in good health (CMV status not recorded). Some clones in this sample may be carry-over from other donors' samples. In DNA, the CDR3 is TGTGCCAGCAGGGAACATCGGTCGGGGGGGCTGTTTTTT. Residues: CASREHRSGGLFF.